This is a list of T cell receptor beta chains from one sample in a study of shared clonotypes between healthy human individuals. Generated by immunoSEQ multiplex PCR, the TCRdb table keeps only in-frame clones and is missing some. The top ten hold 0.37% of the sample, which has approximately 2,000,000 clones, around 92% seen once. The specimen was naive CD4+ T cells from PBMCs. Every receptor here comes from a man aged 18 to 29 in good health. Some clones in this sample may be carry-over from other donors' samples. Both conserved end residues are part of each CDR3. The order of the fields is clone size, J gene, V gene, D gene, CDR3 DNA, CDR3 protein. D genes are given only for firm matches. Expanded clones are given a class, and other clones once, few, many or no size at all.

size: .; J: TRBJ1-5; V: TRBV15; D: .; DNA: TGTGCCACCAGCAGAGATGGGCCCCTGACGGATCAGCCCCAGCATTTT; CDR3: CATSRDGPLTDQPQHF
size: .; J: TRBJ2-5; V: TRBV6-1; D: .; DNA: TGTGCCAGCAGTGAAGGAAGGCGTCAAGAGACCCAGTACTTC; CDR3: CASSEGRRQETQYF
size: .; J: TRBJ1-1; V: TRBV29-1; D: .; DNA: TGCAGCACCCGGCAGGGTTTAGGCACTGAAGCTTTCTTT; CDR3: CSTRQGLGTEAFF
size: .; J: TRBJ2-1; V: TRBV19; D: .; DNA: TGTGCCAGTAGTATGTTCATCACCTCCTACAATGAGCAGTTCTTC; CDR3: CASSMFITSYNEQFF
size: .; J: TRBJ2-5; V: TRBV7-9; D: TRBD1; DNA: TGTGCCAGCATGCGGACAGGAGGAGAGACCCAGTACTTC; CDR3: CASMRTGGETQYF
size: .; J: TRBJ1-1; V: TRBV6-5; D: .; DNA: TGTGCCAGCAGCCGCAGGGGATTGAACACTGAAGCTTTCTTT; CDR3: CASSRRGLNTEAFF
size: .; J: TRBJ1-5; V: TRBV7-6; D: .; DNA: TGTGCCAGCAGCCTCTCCTTTAATCAGCCCCAGCATTTT; CDR3: CASSLSFNQPQHF
size: .; J: TRBJ2-7; V: TRBV18; D: TRBD2; DNA: TGTGCCACCGGGGGGAGACACGAGCAGTACTTC; CDR3: CATGGRHEQYF
size: .; J: TRBJ1-5; V: TRBV7-9; D: .; DNA: TGTGCCAGCAGCTTATTGCGTCAGCCCCAGCATTTT; CDR3: CASSLLRQPQHF
size: .; J: TRBJ2-2; V: TRBV6-1; D: .; DNA: TGTGCCACCCGGTTCCGGGCGCGAACCGGGGAGCTGTTTTTT; CDR3: CATRFRARTGELFF
size: .; J: TRBJ2-5; V: TRBV28; D: .; DNA: TGTGCCAGCAGTTTCACCAGGGTCCAAGAGACCCAGTACTTC; CDR3: CASSFTRVQETQYF
size: .; J: TRBJ1-1; V: TRBV10-3; D: .; DNA: TGTGCCATCAGTGATCAGGGGAACACTGAAGCTTTCTTT; CDR3: CAISDQGNTEAFF
size: once; J: TRBJ2-1; V: TRBV7-9; D: TRBD1; DNA: TGTGCCAGCAGCTCCCTACCCCGGGACAGGGGGCAAAATGAGCAGTTCTTC; CDR3: CASSSLPRDRGQNEQFF
size: once; J: TRBJ2-7; V: TRBV7-2; D: .; DNA: TGTGCCAGCAGCTCCCCCGGAAGGGGCGGCTCCTACGAGCAGTACTTC; CDR3: CASSSPGRGGSYEQYF
size: .; J: TRBJ2-3; V: TRBV9; D: TRBD2; DNA: TGTGCCAGCAGCCCCCTAGCGGGAGGGTTAGTTGGCACAGATACGCAGTATTTT; CDR3: CASSPLAGGLVGTDTQYF
size: .; J: TRBJ1-3; V: TRBV7-2; D: .; DNA: TGTGCCAGCAGCCAGCTCGCGGGACTTGGAAACACCATATATTTT; CDR3: CASSQLAGLGNTIYF
size: .; J: TRBJ2-1; V: TRBV5-1; D: TRBD2; DNA: TGCGCCAGCAGCGGGGGGACTAGCGGCCCATACAATGAGCAGTTCTTC; CDR3: CASSGGTSGPYNEQFF
size: .; J: TRBJ1-3; V: TRBV29-1; D: .; DNA: TGCAGCGTCCAAGCGAGTGGAAACACCATATATTTT; CDR3: CSVQASGNTIYF
size: .; J: TRBJ2-3; V: TRBV7-9; D: .; DNA: TGTGCCAGCAGCCCCGGTGGCGGCGGCGATACGCAGTATTTT; CDR3: CASSPGGGGDTQYF
size: once; J: TRBJ2-2; V: TRBV5-1; D: .; DNA: TGCGCCAGCAGCTGGAACACGGGCACCGGGGAGCTGTTTTTT; CDR3: CASSWNTGTGELFF
size: .; J: TRBJ1-2; V: TRBV5-8; D: .; DNA: TGTGCCAGCGGAATAGTTAGAGTCAACTATGGCTACACCTTC; CDR3: CASGIVRVNYGYTF
size: once; J: TRBJ2-1; V: TRBV7-2; D: TRBD1; DNA: TGTGCCAGCACCGGGACAGGGGCCCACAATGAGCAGTTCTTC; CDR3: CASTGTGAHNEQFF
size: .; J: TRBJ1-3; V: TRBV2; D: .; DNA: TGTGCCAGCAGTGAAGGGGGGAAGGGGCTTCGCGGAAACACCATATATTTT; CDR3: CASSEGGKGLRGNTIYF
size: .; J: TRBJ2-7; V: TRBV7-9; D: TRBD2; DNA: TGTGCCAGCAGCTTCTTCCTAGCGGGAGGTCAAGAGCAGTACTTC; CDR3: CASSFFLAGGQEQYF
size: .; J: TRBJ2-7; V: TRBV11-3; D: .; DNA: TGTGCCAGCAGCTTAAACCCGGGTAGCTACGAGCAGTACTTC; CDR3: CASSLNPGSYEQYF
size: .; J: TRBJ2-1; V: TRBV5-1; D: .; DNA: TGCGCCAGCAGCTTGCAGGGATCCCGTGGGGATGAGCAGTTCTTC; CDR3: CASSLQGSRGDEQFF
size: .; J: TRBJ2-1; V: TRBV5-4; D: .; DNA: TGTGCCAGCAGCTCCCCCCTAGGGTCCTACAATGAGCAGTTCTTC; CDR3: CASSSPLGSYNEQFF
size: .; J: TRBJ2-1; V: TRBV6-4; D: .; DNA: TGTGCCAGCAGTGAGCGAGGGACATCAGTTGAGCAGTTCTTC; CDR3: CASSERGTSVEQFF
size: .; J: TRBJ1-1; V: TRBV18; D: .; DNA: TGTGCCAGCTCACCCCCGGGTTTAAACACTGAAGCTTTCTTT; CDR3: CASSPPGLNTEAFF
size: .; J: TRBJ2-7; V: TRBV10-3; D: .; DNA: TGTGCCATCTTCGCAGGGGGGGATTCGGTGCAGTACTTC; CDR3: CAIFAGGDSVQYF
size: .; J: TRBJ2-3; V: TRBV5-1; D: .; DNA: TGCGCCAGCTCCCTACTGGCAGATACGCAGTATTTT; CDR3: CASSLLADTQYF
size: .; J: TRBJ2-5; V: TRBV5-6; D: TRBD1; DNA: TGTGCCAGCAGCTTATGGGACAGGGGTCGGGAGACCCAGTACTTC; CDR3: CASSLWDRGRETQYF
size: .; J: TRBJ2-5; V: TRBV6-1; D: .; DNA: TGTGCCAGCAGTGAAGGCATTCTCGGAGAGACCCAGTACTTC; CDR3: CASSEGILGETQYF
size: .; J: TRBJ1-6; V: TRBV11-2; D: .; DNA: TGTGCCAGCAGCTTAGCAACGCACAGTAATTCACCCCTCCACTTT; CDR3: CASSLATHSNSPLHF
size: .; J: TRBJ1-2; V: TRBV28; D: .; DNA: TGTGCCAGCAAATCGGGGGGTAACTATGGCTACACCTTC; CDR3: CASKSGGNYGYTF
size: once; J: TRBJ1-5; V: TRBV28; D: .; DNA: TGTGCCAGCACCAAGGGGGGGGATCAGCCCCAGCATTTT; CDR3: CASTKGGDQPQHF
size: .; J: TRBJ2-7; V: TRBV18; D: .; DNA: TGTGCCAGCTCACGGACGGAAACCTACGAGCAGTACTTC; CDR3: CASSRTETYEQYF